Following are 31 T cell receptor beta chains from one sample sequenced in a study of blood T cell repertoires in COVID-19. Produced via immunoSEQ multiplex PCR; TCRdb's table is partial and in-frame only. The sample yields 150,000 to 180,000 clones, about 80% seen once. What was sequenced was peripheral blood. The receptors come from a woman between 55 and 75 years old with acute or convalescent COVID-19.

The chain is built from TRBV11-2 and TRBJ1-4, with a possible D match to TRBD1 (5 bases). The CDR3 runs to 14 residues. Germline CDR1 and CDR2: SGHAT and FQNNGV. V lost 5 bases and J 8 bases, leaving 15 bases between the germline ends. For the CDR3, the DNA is TGTGCCAGCAGCGCGGGACGGCCGGGGGAAAAACTGTTTTTT. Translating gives CASSAGRPGEKLFF.

The CDR3 bases are TGTGCCAGCAGCCCGCGGGACAGGGCTTACGAGCAGTACTTC. It encodes CASSPRDRAYEQYF. The chain recombines TRBV5-5 with TRBJ2-7; TRBD1 agrees at 9 bases. V was pared by 4 bases and J by 4 bases, with 6 bases of the junction left unmatched. Germline CDR1 is SGHKS and CDR2 is YYEKEE (reference sequence). CDR3 length equals 14 residues.

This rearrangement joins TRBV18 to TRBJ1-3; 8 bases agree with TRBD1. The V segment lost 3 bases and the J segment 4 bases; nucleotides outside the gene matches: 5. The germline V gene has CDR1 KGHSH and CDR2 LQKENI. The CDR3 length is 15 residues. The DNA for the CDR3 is TGTGCCAGCTCACCGCAGGGGGCGCTAGGAAACACCATATATTTT. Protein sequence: CASSPQGALGNTIYF.

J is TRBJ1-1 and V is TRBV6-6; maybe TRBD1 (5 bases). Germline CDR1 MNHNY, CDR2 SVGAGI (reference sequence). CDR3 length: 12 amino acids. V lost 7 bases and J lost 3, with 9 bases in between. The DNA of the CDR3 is TGTGCCAGCAACCGGGGGGACACTGAAGCTTTCTTT. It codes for CASNRGDTEAFF.

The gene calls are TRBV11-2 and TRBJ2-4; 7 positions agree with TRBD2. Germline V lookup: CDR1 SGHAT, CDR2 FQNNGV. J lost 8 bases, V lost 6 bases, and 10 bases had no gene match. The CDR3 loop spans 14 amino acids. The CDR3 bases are TGTGCCAGCAGTCCCCCGTGGGGGGGGGACATTCAGTACTTC. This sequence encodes CASSPPWGGDIQYF.

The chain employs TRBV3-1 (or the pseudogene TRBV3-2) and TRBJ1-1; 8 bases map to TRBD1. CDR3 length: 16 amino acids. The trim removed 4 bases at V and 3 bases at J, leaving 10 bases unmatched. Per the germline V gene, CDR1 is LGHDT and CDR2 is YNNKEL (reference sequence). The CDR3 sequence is CASSLSGSTGDTEAFF. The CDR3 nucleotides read TGTGCCAGCAGCCTCTCCGGCTCGACAGGGGACACTGAAGCTTTCTTT.

The CDR3 DNA reads TGTGCCAGCAGCAAAACACCGATCACTGAAGCTTTCTTT. Translation: CASSKTPITEAFF. The chain employs TRBV6-2 or TRBV6-3 and TRBJ1-1; D unresolved. V was pared by 6 bases and J by 4 bases, with 12 bases between. The CDR3 is 13 residues long. The germline V gene has CDR1 MNHEY and CDR2 SVGEGT.

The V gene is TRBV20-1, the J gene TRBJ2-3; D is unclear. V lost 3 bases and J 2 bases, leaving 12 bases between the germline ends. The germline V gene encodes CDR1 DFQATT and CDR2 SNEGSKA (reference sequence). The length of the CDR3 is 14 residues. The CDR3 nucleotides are TGCAGTGCTAGTAATGCCGGGTCCACAGATACGCAGTATTTT. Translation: CSASNAGSTDTQYF.

The CDR3 reads CASSPLDRERYGYTF. As DNA, the CDR3 is TGTGCCAGCAGCCCTTTGGACAGGGAGCGTTATGGCTACACCTTC. J is TRBJ1-2 and V is TRBV21-1; the DNA was not compared with TRBD1, the D call given in the table. TRBV21-1 constitutes a pseudogene. This CDR3 is built from 15 residues.

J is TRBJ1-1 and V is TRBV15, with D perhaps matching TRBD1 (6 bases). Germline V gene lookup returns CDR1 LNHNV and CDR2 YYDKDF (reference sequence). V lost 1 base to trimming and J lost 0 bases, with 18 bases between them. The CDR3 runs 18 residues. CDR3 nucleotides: TGTGCCACCAGCAGAGGCATAAATAACAGGGCGGTGAACACTGAAGCTTTCTTT. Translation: CATSRGINNRAVNTEAFF.

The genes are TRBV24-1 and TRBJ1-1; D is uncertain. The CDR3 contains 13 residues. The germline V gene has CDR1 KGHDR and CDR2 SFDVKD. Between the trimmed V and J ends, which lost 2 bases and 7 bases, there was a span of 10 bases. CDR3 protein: CATSDSGGYEAFF. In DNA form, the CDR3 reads TGTGCCACCAGTGATTCGGGCGGGTATGAAGCTTTCTTT.

CDR3 sequence: CASSLDATEAFF. The CDR3 nucleotides are TGTGCCAGCAGCTTGGACGCGACAGAAGCTTTCTTT. The rearrangement uses TRBV5-4 and TRBJ1-1; the D is unclear. The V end lost 0 bases, the J end lost 8 bases, and 8 bases lay between the germline ends. The CDR3 covers 12 residues. CDR1 is SGHNT and CDR2 is YYREEE in the germline V gene (reference sequence).

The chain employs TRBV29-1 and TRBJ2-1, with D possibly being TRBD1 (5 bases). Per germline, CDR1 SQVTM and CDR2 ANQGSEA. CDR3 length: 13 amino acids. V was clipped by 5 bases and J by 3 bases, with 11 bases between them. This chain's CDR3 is CSVFQGSYNEQFF. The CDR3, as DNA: TGCAGCGTTTTTCAGGGCAGCTACAATGAGCAGTTCTTC.

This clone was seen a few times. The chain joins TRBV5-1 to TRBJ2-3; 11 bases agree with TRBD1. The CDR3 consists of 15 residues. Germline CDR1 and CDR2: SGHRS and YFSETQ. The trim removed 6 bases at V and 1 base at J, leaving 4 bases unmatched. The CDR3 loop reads CASTGQGAGTDTQYF. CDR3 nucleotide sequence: TGCGCCAGCACCGGACAGGGGGCAGGCACAGATACGCAGTATTTT.

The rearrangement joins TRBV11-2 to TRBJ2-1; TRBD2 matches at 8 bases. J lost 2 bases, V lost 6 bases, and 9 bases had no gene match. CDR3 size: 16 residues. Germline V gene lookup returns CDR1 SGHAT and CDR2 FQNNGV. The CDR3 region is CASRVAGGAPYNEQFF. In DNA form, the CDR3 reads TGTGCCAGCAGGGTCGCCGGGGGGGCTCCCTACAATGAGCAGTTCTTC.

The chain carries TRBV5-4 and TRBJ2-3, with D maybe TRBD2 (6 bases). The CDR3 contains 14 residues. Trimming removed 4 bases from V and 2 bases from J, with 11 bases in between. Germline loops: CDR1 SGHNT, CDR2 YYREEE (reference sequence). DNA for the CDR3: TGTGCCAGCAGCAGGGAGGCCTTCACAGATACGCAGTATTTT. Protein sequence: CASSREAFTDTQYF.

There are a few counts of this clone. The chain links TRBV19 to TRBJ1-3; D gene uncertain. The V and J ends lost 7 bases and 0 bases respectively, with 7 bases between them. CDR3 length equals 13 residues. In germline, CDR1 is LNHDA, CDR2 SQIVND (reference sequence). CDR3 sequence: CASNGGSGNTIYF. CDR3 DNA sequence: TGTGCCAGTAACGGTGGCTCTGGAAACACCATATATTTT. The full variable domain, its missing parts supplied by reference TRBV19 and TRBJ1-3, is DGGITQSPKYLFRKEGQNVTLSCEQNLNHDAMYWYRQDPGQGLRLIYYSQIVNDFQKGDIAEGYSVSREKKESFPLTVTSAQKNPTAFYLCASNGGSGNTIYFGEGSWLTVV.

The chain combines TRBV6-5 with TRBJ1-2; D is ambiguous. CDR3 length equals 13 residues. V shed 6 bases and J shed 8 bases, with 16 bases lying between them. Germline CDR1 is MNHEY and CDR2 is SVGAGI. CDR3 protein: CASSKLPGEGYTF. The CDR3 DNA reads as TGTGCCAGCAGCAAGCTGCCCGGTGAGGGCTACACCTTC.

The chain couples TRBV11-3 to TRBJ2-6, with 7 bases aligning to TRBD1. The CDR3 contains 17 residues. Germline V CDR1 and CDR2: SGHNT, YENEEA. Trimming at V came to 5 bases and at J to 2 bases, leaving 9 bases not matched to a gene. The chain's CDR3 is CASSPGQAKTGANVLTF. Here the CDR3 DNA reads TGTGCCAGCAGCCCCGGACAGGCCAAAACTGGGGCCAACGTCCTGACTTTC.

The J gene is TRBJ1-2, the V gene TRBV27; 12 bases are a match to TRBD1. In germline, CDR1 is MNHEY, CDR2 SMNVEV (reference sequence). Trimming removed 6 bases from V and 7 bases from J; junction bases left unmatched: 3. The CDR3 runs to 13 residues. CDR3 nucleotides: TGTGCCAGCAGCCGGGACAGGGGGCTTGGCTACACCTTC. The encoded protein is CASSRDRGLGYTF.

CDR3 coding DNA: TGTGCCAGTAGCTCCTACAGGCTAGGGAGCAATCAGCCCCAGCATTTT. Its translation is CASSSYRLGSNQPQHF. The chain recombines TRBV19 with TRBJ1-5; D possibly corresponds to TRBD1 (5 bases). Germline lookup yields CDR1 LNHDA and CDR2 SQIVND (reference sequence). The CDR3 sequence is 16 residues long. V gave up 6 bases and J gave up 1 base, with 16 bases separating them.

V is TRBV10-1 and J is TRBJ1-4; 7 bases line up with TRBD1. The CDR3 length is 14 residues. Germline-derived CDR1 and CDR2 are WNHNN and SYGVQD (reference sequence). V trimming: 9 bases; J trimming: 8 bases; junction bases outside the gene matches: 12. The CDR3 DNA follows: TGCGCCAGTGAGTCCAGGGGGAGAAAGGAAAAACTGTTTTTT. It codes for CASESRGRKEKLFF.

CDR3 region: CASSLLAGSNTGELFF. DNA for the CDR3: TGCGCCAGCAGCTTATTAGCGGGGTCGAACACCGGGGAGCTGTTTTTT. V is TRBV5-1 and J is TRBJ2-2, with 8 nucleotides matching TRBD2. The CDR3 has 16 residues. V shed 2 bases and J 0 bases; nucleotides not matched to a gene: 3. CDR1 and CDR2 from the germline V gene are SGHRS and YFSETQ.

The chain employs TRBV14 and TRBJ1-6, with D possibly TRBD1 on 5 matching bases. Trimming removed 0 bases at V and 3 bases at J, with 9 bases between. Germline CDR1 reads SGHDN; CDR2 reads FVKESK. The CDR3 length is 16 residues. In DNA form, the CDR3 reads TGTGCCAGCAGCCAAGAGTGGGGGGGCTATAATTCACCCCTCCACTTT. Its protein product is CASSQEWGGYNSPLHF.

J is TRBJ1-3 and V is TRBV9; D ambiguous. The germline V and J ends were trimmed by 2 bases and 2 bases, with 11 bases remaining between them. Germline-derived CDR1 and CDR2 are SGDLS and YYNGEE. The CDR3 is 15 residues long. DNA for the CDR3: TGTGCCAGCAGCGTGTCATCCGTAGCTGGAAACACCATATATTTT. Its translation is CASSVSSVAGNTIYF.

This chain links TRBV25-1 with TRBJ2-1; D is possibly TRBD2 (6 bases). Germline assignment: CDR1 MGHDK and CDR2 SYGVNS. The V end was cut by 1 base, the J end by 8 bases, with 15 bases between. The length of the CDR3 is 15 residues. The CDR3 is CASSESLLRRDEQFF. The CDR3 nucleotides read TGTGCCAGCAGTGAATCCCTCCTCCGGAGGGATGAGCAGTTCTTC.

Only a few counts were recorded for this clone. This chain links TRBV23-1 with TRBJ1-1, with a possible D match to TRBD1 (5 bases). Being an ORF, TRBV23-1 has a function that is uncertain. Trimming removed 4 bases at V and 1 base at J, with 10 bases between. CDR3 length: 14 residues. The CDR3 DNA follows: TGCGCCAGCAGTCGCCGGACAACGAACACTGAAGCTTTCTTT. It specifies CASSRRTTNTEAFF.

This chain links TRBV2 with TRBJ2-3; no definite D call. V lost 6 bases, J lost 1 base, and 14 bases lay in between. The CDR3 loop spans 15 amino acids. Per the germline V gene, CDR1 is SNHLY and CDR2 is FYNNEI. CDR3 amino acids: CASRRLLTGTDTQYF. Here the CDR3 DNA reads TGTGCCAGCAGGCGACTGTTGACTGGCACAGATACGCAGTATTTT.

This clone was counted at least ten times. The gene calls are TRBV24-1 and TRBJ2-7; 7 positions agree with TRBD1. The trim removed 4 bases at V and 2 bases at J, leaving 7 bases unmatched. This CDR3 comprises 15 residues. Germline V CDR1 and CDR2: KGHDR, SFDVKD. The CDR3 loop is CATSDRQGMTYEQYF. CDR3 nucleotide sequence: TGTGCCACCAGTGACAGACAGGGAATGACCTACGAGCAGTACTTC.

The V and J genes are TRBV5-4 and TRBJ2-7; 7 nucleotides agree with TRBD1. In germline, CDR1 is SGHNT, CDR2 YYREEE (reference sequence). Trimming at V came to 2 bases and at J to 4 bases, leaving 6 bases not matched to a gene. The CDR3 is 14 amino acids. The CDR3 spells CASSFLGTVYEQYF. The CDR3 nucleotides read TGTGCCAGCAGCTTCCTCGGGACAGTATACGAGCAGTACTTC.

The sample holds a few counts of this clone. Here the CDR3 DNA reads TGTGCCAGCAGTGAAGACCGGACAGGGATTAATCTTCTCCACTTT. Its translation is CASSEDRTGINLLHF. The chain recombines TRBV6-1 with TRBJ1-6; 8 bases align to TRBD1. V shed 1 base, J shed 16 bases, and the junction held 12 bases outside the gene matches. There are 15 residues in the CDR3. Germline V gives CDR1 MNHNS, CDR2 SASEGT.